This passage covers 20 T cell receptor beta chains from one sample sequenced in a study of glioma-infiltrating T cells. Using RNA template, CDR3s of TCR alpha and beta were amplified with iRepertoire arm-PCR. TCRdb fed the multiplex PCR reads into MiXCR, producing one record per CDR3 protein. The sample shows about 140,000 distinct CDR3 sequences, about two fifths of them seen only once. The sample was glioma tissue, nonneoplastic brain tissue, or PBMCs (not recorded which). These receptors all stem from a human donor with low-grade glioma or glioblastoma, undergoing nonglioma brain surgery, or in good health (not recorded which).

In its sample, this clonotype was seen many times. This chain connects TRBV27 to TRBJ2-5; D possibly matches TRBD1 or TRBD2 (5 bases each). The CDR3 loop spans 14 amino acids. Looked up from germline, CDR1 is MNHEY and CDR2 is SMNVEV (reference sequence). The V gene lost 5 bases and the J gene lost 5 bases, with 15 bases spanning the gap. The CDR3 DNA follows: TGTGCCAGCAGTCCGGGACCACGAGTCGAGACCCAGTACTTC. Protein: CASSPGPRVETQYF.

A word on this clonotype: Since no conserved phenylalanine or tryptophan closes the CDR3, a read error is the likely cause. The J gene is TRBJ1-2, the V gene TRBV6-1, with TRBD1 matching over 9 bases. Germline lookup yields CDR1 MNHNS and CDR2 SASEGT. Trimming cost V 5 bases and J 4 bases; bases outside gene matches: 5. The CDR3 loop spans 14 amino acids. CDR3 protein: CASSPGQGIYGYTL. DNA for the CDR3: TGTGCCAGCAGTCCGGGACAGGGAATCTATGGCTACACCTTA.

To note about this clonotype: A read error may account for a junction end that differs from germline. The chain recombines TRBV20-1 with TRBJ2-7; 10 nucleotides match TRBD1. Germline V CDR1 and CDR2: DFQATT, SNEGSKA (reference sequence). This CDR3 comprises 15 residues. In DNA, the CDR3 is TGCGGTGCTCTAGGTTTTGGGACAGGGGCGGCCGAGCAGTACTTC. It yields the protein CGALGFGTGAAEQYF.

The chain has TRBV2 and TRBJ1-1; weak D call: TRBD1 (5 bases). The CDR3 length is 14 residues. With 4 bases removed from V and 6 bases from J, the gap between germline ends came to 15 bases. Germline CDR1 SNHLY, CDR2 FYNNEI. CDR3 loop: CASSVTGEGPEAFF. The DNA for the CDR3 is TGTGCCAGCAGTGTGACGGGGGAGGGCCCTGAAGCTTTCTTT.

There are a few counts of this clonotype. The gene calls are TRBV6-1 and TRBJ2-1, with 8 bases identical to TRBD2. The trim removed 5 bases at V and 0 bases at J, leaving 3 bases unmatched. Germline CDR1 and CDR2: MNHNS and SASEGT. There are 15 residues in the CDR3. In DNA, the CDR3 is TGTGCCAGCAGTTCGGGAGGGGGCTCCTACAATGAGCAGTTCTTC. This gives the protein CASSSGGGSYNEQFF.

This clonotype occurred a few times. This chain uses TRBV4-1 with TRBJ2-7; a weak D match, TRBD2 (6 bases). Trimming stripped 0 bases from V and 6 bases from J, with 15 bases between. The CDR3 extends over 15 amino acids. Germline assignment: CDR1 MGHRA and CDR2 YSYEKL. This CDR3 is CASSQDRAGRGEQYF. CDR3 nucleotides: TGCGCCAGCAGCCAAGACCGGGCAGGGCGGGGCGAGCAGTACTTC.

The CDR3 loop is CATSDSRPGPGSYNEQFF. The CDR3 DNA reads as TGTGCCACCAGTGACTCTCGCCCGGGTCCAGGGTCCTACAATGAGCAGTTCTTC. V gene TRBV24-1 combines with J gene TRBJ2-1, with D perhaps TRBD1 (5 bases). The V end lost 4 bases, the J end lost 1 base, and 19 bases lay between the germline ends. This CDR3 has 18 amino acids. In germline, CDR1 is KGHDR, CDR2 SFDVKD.

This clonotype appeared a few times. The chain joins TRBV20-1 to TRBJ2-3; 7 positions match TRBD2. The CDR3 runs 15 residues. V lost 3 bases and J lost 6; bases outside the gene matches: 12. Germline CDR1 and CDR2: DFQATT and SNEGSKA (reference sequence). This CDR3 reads CSASGVGGPFDTQYF. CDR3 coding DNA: TGCAGTGCTAGTGGGGTGGGAGGGCCTTTCGATACGCAGTATTTT.

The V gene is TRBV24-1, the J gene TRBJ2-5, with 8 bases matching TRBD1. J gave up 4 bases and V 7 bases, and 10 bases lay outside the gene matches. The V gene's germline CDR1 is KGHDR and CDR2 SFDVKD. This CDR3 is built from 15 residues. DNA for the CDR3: TGTGCCACCAGCCCCACGGGGGACAGGACAGAGACCCAGTACTTC. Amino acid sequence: CATSPTGDRTETQYF.

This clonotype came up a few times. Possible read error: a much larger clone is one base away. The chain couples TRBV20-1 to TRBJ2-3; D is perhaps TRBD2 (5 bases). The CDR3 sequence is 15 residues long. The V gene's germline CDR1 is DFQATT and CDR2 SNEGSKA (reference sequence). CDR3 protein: CSALGSLAVTDTKYF. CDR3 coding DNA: TGCAGTGCTCTCGGATCCCTAGCCGTCACAGATACGAAGTATTTT.

CDR3 protein: CASSARGGTYEQYF. The CDR3, as DNA: TGTGCCAGCAGTGCTCGCGGGGGGACCTACGAGCAGTACTTC. The chain uses TRBV6-1 and TRBJ2-7, with 8 positions matching TRBD2. The V gene's germline CDR1 is MNHNS and CDR2 SASEGT. The length of the CDR3 is 14 residues. V was pared by 4 bases and J by 2 bases, with 4 bases of the junction left unmatched.

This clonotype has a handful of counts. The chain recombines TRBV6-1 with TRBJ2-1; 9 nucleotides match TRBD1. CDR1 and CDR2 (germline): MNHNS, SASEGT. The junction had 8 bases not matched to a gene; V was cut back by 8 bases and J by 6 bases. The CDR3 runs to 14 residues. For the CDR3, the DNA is TGTGCCAGCGGGAGGGACAGGGAAGTCAATGAGCAGTTCTTC. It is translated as CASGRDREVNEQFF.

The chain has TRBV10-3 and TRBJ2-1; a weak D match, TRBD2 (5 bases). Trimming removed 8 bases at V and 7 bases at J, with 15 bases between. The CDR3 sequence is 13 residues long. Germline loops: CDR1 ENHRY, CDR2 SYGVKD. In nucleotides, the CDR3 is TGTGCCATCCAACGGGCTGAGGGAAATGAGCAGTTCTTC. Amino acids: CAIQRAEGNEQFF.

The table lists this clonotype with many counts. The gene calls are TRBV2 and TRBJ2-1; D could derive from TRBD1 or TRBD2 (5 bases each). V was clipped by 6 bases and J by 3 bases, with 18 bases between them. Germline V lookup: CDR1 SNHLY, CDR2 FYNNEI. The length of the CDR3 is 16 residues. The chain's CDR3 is CASRSAGTVNYNEQFF. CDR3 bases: TGTGCCAGCAGATCGGCCGGGACGGTAAACTACAATGAGCAGTTCTTC.

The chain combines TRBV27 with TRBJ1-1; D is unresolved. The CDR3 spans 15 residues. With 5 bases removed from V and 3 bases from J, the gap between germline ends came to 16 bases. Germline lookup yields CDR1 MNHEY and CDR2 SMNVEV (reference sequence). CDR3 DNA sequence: TGTGCCAGCAGTCCCCTCGGGCGAGGCGACACTGAAGCTTTCTTT. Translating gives CASSPLGRGDTEAFF.

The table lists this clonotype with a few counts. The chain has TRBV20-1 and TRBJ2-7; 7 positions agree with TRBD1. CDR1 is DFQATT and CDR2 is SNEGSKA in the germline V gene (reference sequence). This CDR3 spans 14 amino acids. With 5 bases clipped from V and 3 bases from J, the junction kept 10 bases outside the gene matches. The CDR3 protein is CSARGRGQHYEQYF. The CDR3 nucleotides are TGCAGTGCTCGGGGTCGGGGACAGCACTACGAGCAGTACTTC.

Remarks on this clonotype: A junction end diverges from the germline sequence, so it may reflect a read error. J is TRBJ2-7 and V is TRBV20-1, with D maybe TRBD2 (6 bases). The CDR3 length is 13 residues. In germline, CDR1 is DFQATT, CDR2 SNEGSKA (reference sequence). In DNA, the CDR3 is TGCAGTGCACCGCTAGCGAGCTCCTACGAGCGGTACTTC. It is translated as CSAPLASSYERYF.

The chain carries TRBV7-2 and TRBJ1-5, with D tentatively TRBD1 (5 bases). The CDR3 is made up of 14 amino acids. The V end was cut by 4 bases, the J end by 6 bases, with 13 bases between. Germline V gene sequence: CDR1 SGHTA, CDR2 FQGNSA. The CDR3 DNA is TGTGCCAGCAGCTCCTCAGGGATTGCTCAGCCCCAGCATTTT. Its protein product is CASSSSGIAQPQHF.

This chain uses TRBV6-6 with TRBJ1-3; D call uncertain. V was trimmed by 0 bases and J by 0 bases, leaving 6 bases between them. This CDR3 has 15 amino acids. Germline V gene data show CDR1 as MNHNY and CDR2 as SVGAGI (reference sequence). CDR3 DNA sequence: TGTGCCAGCAGTTACTCGTTGCTCTCTGGAAACACCATATATTTT. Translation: CASSYSLLSGNTIYF.

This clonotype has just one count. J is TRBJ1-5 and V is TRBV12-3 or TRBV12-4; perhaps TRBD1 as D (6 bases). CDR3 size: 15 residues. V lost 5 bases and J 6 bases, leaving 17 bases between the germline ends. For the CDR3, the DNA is TGTGCCAGCAGTACCTTGACAGGAGGGCGTCAGCCCCAGCATTTT. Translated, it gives CASSTLTGGRQPQHF.